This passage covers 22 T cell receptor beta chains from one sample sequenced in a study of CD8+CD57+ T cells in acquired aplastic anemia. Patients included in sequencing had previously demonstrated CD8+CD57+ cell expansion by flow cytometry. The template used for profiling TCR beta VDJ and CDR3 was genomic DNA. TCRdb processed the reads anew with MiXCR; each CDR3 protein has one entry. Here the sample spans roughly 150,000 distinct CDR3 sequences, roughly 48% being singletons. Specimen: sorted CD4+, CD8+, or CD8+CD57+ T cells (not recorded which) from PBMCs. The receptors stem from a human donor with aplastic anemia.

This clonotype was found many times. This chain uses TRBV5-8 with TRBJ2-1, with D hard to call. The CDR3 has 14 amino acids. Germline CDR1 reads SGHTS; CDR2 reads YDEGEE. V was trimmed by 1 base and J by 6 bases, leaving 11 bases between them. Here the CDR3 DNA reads TGTGCCAGCAGCTTGTTCTCGTCCGTCAATGAGCAGTTCTTC. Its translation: CASSLFSSVNEQFF.

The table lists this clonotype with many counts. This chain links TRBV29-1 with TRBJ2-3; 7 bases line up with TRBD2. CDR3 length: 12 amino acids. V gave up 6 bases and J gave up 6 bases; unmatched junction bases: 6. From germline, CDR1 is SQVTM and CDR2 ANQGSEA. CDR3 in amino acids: CSVKLTSDTQYF. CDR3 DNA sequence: TGCAGCGTCAAACTGACTAGCGATACGCAGTATTTT.

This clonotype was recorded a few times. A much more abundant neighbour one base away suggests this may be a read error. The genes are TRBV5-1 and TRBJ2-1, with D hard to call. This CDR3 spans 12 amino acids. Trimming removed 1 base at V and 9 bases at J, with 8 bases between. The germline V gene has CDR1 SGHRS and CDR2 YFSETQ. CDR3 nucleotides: TGCGCCAGCAGCTTGTGGCAGAGTGAGCAGTTCTTC. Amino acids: CASSLWQSEQFF.

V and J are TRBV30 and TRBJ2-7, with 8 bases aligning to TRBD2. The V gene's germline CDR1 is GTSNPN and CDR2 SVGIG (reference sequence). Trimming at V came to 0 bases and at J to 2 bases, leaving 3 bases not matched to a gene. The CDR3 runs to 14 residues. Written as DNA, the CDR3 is TGTGCCTGGAGTGTAAGAGCGGGAGCCTACGAGCAGTACTTC. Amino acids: CAWSVRAGAYEQYF.

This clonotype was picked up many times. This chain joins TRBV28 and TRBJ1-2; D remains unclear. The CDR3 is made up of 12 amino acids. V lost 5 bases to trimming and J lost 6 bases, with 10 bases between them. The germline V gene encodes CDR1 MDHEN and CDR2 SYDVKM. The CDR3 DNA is TGTGCCAGCAGTACCTACGCCGATGGCTACACCTTC. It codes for CASSTYADGYTF.

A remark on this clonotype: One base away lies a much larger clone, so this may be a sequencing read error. CDR3 in DNA: TGCGCCAGCAGCCAAGACAGGGCAGACGAGCAGCCCCAGCATTTT. Protein: CASSQDRADEQPQHF. This chain connects TRBV4-3 to TRBJ1-5, with D possibly TRBD1 on 5 matching bases. CDR3 size: 15 residues. Germline V gene data show CDR1 as LGHNA and CDR2 as YSLEER. With 0 bases removed from V and 7 bases from J, the gap between germline ends came to 13 bases.

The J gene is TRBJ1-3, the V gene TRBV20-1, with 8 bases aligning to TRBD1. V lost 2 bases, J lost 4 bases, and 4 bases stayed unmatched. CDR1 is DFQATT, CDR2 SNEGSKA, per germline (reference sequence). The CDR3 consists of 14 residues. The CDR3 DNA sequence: TGCAGTGCTAGAATTGGGACAGGCGGAAACACCATATATTTT. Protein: CSARIGTGGNTIYF.

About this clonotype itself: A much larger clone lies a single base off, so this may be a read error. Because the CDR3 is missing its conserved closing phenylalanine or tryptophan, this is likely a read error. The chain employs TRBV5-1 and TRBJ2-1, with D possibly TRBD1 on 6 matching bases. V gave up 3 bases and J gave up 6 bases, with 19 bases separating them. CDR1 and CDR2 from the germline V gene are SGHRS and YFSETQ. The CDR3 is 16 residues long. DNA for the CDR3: TGCGCCAGCAGCTCGGGGTTTGCAGGGGTGGTCAATGAGCAGTTCCTC. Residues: CASSSGFAGVVNEQFL.

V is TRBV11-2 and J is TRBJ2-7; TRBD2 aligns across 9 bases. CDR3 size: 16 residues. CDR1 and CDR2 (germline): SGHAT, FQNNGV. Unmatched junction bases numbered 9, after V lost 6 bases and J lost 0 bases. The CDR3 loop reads CASRRGRGDHSYEQYF. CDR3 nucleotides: TGTGCCAGCAGACGCGGGAGGGGGGACCACTCCTACGAGCAGTACTTC.

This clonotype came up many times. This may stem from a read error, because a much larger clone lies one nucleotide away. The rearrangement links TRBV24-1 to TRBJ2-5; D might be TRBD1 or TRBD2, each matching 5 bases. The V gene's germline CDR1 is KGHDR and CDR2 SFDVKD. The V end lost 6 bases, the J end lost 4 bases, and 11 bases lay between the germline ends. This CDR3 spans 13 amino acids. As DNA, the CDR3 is TGTGCCACCAGTCAGGGCGAGGGAGAGACCCAGTACTTC. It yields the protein CATSQGEGETQYF.

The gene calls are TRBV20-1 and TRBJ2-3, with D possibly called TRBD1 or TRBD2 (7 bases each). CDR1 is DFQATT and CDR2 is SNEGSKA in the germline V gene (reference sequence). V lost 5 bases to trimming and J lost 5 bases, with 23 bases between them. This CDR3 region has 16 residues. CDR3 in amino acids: CSAHRGLAAVQDTQYF. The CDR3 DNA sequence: TGCAGTGCTCACAGGGGCCTAGCGGCCGTTCAAGATACGCAGTATTTT.

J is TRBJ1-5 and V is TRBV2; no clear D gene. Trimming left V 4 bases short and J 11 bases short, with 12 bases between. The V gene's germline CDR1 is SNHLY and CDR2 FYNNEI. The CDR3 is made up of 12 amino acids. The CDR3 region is CASSVRSKTQHF. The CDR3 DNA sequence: TGTGCCAGCAGTGTACGAAGTAAGACCCAGCATTTT.

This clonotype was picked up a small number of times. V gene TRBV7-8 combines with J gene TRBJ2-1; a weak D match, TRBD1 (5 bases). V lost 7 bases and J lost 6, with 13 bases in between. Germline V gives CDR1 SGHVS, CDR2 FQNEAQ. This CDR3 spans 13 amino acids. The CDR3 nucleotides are TGTGCCAGCACCGAGACAGTGTCCAATGAGCAGTTCTTC. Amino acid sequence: CASTETVSNEQFF.

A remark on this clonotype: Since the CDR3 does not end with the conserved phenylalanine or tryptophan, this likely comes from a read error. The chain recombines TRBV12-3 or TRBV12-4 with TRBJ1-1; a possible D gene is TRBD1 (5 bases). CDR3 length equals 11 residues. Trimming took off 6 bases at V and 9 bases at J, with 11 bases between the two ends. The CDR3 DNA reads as TGTGCCAGCAGGCTAGACAGCCAAGCTTTCTAT. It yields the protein CASRLDSQAFY.

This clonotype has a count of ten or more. CDR3 nucleotides: TGTGCCAGCAGTTGGGCCGCAAGCTCTGGAAACACCATATATTTT. Protein product: CASSWAASSGNTIYF. The J gene is TRBJ1-3, the V gene TRBV12-3 or TRBV12-4; D gene ambiguous. Trimming cost V 4 bases and J 0 bases, with 10 bases left between them. This CDR3 has 15 residues.

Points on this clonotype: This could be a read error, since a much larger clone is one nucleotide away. CDR3 nucleotides: TGTGCCAGCAGCGATCGAAGGGGCGAGCGGTACTTC. Translating it yields CASSDRRGERYF. The chain is built from TRBV3-1 and TRBJ2-7; TRBD1 might be the D (5 bases). Germline lookup yields CDR1 LGHDT and CDR2 YNNKEL (reference sequence). CDR3 length: 12 amino acids.

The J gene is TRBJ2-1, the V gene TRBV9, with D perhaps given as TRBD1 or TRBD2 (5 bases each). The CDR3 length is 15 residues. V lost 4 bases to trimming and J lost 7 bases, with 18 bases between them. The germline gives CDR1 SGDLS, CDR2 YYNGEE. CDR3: CASSLPGRGLNEQFF. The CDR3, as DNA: TGTGCCAGCAGCCTACCGGGACGTGGACTTAATGAGCAGTTCTTC.

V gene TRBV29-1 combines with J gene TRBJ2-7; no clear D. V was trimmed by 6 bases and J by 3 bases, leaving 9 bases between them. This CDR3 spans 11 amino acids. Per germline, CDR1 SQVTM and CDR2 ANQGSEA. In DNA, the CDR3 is TGCAGCGTCGGAGAGGTCTACGAGCAGTACTTC. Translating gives CSVGEVYEQYF.

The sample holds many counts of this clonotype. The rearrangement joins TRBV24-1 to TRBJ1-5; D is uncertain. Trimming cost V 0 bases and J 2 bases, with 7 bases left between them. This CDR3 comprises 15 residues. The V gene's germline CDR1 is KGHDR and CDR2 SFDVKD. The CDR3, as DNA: TGTGCCACCAGTGATTTGGGGGAAGGCAATCAGCCCCAGCATTTT. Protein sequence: CATSDLGEGNQPQHF.

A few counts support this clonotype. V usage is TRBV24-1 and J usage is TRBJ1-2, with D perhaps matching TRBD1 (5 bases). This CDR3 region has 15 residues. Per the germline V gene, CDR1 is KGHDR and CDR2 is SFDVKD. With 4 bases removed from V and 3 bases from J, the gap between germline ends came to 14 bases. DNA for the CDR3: TGTGCCACCAGTGACGGGCAGGGACCTCACTATGGCTACACCTTC. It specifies CATSDGQGPHYGYTF.

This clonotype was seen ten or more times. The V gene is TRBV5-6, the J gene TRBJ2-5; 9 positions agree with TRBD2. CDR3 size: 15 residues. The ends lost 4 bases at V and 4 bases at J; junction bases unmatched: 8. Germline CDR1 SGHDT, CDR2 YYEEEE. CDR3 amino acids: CASSLGLAGLETQYF. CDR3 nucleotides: TGTGCCAGCAGCCTGGGGCTAGCGGGATTAGAGACCCAGTACTTC.

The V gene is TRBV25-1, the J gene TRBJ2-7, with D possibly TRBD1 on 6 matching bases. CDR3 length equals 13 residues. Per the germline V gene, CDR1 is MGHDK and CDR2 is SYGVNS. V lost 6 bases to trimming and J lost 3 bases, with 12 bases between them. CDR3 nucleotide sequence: TGTGCCAGCAGGTCCGGGACAAACTACGAGCAGTACTTC. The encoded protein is CASRSGTNYEQYF.